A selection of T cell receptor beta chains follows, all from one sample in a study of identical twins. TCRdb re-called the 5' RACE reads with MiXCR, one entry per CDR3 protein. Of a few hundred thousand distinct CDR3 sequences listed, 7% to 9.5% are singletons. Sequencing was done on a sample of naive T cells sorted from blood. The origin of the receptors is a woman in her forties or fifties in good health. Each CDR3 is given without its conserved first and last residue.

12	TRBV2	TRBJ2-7	ASSALAGDSQQY
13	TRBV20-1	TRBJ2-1	SARVVGFRYNEQF
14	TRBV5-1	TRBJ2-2	ASSSYRGADTGELF
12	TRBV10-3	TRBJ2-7	ATVLAGVGAEQY
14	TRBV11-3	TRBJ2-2	ASSYVGLRGTGELF
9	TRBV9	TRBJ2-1	ASSEDNEQF
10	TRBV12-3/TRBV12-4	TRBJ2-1	ASSLGLGGQF
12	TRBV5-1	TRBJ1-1	ATKYGTLNTEAF
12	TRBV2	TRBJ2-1	ASSGPTGLAEQF
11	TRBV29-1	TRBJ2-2	SAAGIITGELF
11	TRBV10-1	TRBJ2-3	ASSGDSKDTQY
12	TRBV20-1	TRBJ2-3	SAQLAGPTDTQY
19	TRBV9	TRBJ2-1	ASSVAAGTSGVISSYNEQF
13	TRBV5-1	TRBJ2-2	ASSLALGVHGELF
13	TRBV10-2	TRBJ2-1	ASSEGLTIYNEQF
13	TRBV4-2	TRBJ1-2	ASSPRTVGDYGYT
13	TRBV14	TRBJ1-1	ASSQLQGAGTEAF
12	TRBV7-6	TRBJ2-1	ASSGYRRRNEQF
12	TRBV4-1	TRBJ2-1	ASSRPMSYNEQF
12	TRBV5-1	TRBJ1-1	ASSLVSRDTEAF
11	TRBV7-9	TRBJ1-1	ASSLDRGGEAF
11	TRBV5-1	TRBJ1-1	ASRTVRNTEAF
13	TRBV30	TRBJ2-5	AWSPGTSGEETQY
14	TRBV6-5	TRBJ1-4	ASSETGGLTNEKLF
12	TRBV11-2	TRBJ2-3	ASSSRVTIYTQY
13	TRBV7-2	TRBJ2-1	ASTLGGGAYNEQF
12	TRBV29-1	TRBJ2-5	SVLARTSQETQY
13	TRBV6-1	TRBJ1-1	ASRVMSAGGTEAF
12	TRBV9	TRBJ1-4	ASTPGGRNEKLF
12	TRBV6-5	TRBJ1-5	ASSGRQSNQPQH
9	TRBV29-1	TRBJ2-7	SAAAGYEQY
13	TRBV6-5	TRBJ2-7	ASRQQGAYSYEQY
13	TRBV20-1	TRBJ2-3	SAPGGPSGTDTQY
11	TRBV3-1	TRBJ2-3	ASRSNLTDTQY
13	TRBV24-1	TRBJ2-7	ATSDTGTGSYEQY
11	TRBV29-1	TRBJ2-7	SVSHGGGYEQY
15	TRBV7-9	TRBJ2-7	ASSLAPGGKLSYEQY
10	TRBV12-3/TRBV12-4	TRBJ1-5	ASSSGDQPQH
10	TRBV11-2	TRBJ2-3	ASGGGTDTQY
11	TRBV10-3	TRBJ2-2	AIYDSGAGELF
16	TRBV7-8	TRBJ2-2	ASSLGSGLAGVTGELF